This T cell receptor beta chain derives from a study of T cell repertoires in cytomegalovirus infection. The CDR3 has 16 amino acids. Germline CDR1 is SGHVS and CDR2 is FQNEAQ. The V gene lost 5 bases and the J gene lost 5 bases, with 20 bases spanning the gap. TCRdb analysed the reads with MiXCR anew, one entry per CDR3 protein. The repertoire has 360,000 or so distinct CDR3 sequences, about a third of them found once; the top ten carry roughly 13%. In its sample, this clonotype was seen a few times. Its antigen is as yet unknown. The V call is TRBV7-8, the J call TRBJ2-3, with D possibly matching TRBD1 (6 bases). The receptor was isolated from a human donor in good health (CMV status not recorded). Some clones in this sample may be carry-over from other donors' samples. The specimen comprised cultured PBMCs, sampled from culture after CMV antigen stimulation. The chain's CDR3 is CASSPTQGRVEDTQYF. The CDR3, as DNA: TGTGCCAGCAGCCCCACCCAGGGGCGAGTTGAAGATACGCAGTATTTT.